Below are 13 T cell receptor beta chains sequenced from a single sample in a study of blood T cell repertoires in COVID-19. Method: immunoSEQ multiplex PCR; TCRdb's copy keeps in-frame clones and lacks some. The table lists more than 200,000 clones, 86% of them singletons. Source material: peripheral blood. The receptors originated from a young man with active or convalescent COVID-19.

CDR3 loop: CASSRALVTETTDTQYF. CDR3 coding DNA: TGTGCCAGCAGCCGCGCCCTTGTTACAGAAACCACAGATACGCAGTATTTT. V usage is TRBV2 and J usage is TRBJ2-3; D gene uncertain. The CDR3 spans 17 residues. V lost 6 bases and J 2 bases, leaving 21 bases between the germline ends. CDR1 is SNHLY and CDR2 is FYNNEI in the germline V gene.

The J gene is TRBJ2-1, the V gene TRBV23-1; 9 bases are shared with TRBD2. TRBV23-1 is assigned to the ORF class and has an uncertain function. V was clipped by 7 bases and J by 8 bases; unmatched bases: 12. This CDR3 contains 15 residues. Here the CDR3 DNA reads TGCGCCAGCACCCGGGGGCGGGGGGGCCCCCATGAGCAGTTCTTC. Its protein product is CASTRGRGGPHEQFF.

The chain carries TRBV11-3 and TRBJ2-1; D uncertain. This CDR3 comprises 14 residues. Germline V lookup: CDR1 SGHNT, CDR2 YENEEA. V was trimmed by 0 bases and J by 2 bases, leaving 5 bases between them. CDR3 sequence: CASSLDTAYNEQFF. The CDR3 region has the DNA TGTGCCAGCAGCTTAGATACAGCCTACAATGAGCAGTTCTTC.

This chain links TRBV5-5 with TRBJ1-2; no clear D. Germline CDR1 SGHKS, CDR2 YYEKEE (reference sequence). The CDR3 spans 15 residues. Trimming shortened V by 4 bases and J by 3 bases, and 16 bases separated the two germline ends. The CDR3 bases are TGTGCCAGCAGCCCGTCCTCACAGAACTACTATGGCTACACCTTC. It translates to CASSPSSQNYYGYTF.

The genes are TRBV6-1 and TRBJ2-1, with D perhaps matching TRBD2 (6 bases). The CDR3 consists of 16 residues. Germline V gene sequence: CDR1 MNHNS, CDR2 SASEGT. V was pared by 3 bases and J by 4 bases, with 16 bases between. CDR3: CASSDLAADQYNEQFF. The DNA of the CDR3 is TGTGCCAGCAGTGATTTAGCGGCAGACCAATACAATGAGCAGTTCTTC.

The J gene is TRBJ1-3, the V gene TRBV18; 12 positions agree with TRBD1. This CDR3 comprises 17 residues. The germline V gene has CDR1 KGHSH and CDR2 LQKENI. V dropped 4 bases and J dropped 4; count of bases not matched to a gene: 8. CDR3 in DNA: TGTGCCAGCTCACTTTCCGGGACAGGGGGCTCAGGAAACACCATATATTTT. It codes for CASSLSGTGGSGNTIYF.

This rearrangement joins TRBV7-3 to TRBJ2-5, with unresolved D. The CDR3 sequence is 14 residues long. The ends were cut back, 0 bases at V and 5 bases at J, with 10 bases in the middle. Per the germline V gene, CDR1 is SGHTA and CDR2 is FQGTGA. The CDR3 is CASSLTPGGETQYF. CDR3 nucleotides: TGTGCCAGCAGCTTAACTCCGGGTGGGGAGACCCAGTACTTC. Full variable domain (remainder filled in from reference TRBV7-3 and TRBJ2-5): GAGVSQTPSNKVTEKGKYVELRCDPISGHTALYWYRQSLGQGPEFLIYFQGTGAADDSGLPNDRFFAVRPEGSVSTLKIQRTERGDSAVYLCASSLTPGGETQYFGPGTRLLVL.

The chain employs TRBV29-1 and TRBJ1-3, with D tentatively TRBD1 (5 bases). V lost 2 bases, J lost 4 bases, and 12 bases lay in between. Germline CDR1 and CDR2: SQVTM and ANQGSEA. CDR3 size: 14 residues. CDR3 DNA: TGCAGCGTTGAATCGGGGGAGTCCGGAAACACCATATATTTT. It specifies CSVESGESGNTIYF.

The CDR3 sequence: CSVGRTVNEKLFF. For the CDR3, the DNA is TGCAGCGTTGGGAGGACTGTTAATGAAAAACTGTTTTTT. This chain uses TRBV29-1 with TRBJ1-4; D gene unclear. This CDR3 region has 13 residues. Trimming took off 4 bases at V and 4 bases at J, with 10 bases between the two ends. Germline CDR1 and CDR2: SQVTM and ANQGSEA. Using reference TRBV29-1 and TRBJ1-4 for the parts outside the CDR3, the full variable domain is SAVISQKPSRDICQRGTSLTIQCQVDSQVTMMFWYRQQPGQSLTLIATANQGSEATYESGFVIDKFPISRPNLTFSTLTVSNMSPEDSSIYLCSVGRTVNEKLFFGSGTQLSVL.

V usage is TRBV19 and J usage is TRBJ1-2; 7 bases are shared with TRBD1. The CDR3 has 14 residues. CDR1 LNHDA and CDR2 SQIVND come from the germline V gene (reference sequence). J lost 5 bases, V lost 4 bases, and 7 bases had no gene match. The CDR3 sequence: CASSTPGQNYGYTF. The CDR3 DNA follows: TGTGCCAGTAGTACCCCGGGACAGAATTATGGCTACACCTTC.

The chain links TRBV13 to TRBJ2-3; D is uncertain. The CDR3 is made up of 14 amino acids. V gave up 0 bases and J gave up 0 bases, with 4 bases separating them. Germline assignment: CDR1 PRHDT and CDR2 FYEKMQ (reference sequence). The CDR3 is CASSLGRSTDTQYF. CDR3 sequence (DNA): TGTGCCAGCAGCTTAGGCAGAAGCACAGATACGCAGTATTTT.

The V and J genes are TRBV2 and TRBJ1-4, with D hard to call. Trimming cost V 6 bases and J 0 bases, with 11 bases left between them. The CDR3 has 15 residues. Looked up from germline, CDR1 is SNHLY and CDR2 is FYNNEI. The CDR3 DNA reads TGTGCCAGCAGGTGGGGAGAGGCAACTAATGAAAAACTGTTTTTT. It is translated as CASRWGEATNEKLFF.

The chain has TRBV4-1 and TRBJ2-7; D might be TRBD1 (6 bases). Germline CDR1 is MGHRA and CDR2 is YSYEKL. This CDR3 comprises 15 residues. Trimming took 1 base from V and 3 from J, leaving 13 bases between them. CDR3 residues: CASSQAPGQNYEQYF. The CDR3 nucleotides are TGCGCCAGCAGCCAAGCCCCAGGACAGAACTACGAGCAGTACTTC.